This entry lists 32 T cell receptor beta chains sequenced from one sample in a study of blood T cell repertoires in COVID-19. Assay: immunoSEQ multiplex PCR; the TCRdb copy retains only in-frame clones and omits some. Here the sample spans some 260,000 clones, 88% being singletons. What was sequenced was peripheral blood. The receptors here all came from a man older than 75 with acute or convalescent COVID-19.

This clone was seen a few times. The J gene is TRBJ2-7, the V gene TRBV27; 14 bases align to TRBD2. The trim removed 6 bases at V and 5 bases at J, leaving 6 bases unmatched. The germline V gene has CDR1 MNHEY and CDR2 SMNVEV (reference sequence). CDR3 size: 15 residues. For the CDR3, the DNA is TGTGCCAGCAGGGGACTAGCGGGAGACATAAACGAGCAGTACTTC. Its translation is CASRGLAGDINEQYF.

This rearrangement joins TRBV7-2 to TRBJ2-1; tentative D call: TRBD1 (6 bases). CDR1 is SGHTA and CDR2 is FQGNSA in the germline V gene. V was trimmed by 4 bases and J by 7 bases, leaving 8 bases between them. The CDR3 runs 12 residues. CDR3 coding DNA: TGTGCCAGCAGCTCCCAGGGGAATGAGCAGTTCTTC. Translation: CASSSQGNEQFF.

The table lists this clone with a few counts. The genes are TRBV4-2 and TRBJ2-3; 10 bases are a match to TRBD2. V was pared by 1 base and J by 4 bases, with 5 bases of the junction left unmatched. The germline V gene encodes CDR1 LGHNA and CDR2 YNFKEQ. The CDR3 has 16 amino acids. CDR3 sequence: CASSQASGRGADTQYF. The CDR3 region has the DNA TGTGCCAGCAGCCAAGCGAGCGGGAGGGGGGCAGATACGCAGTATTTT.

V usage is TRBV11-2 and J usage is TRBJ1-4; 10 bases are a match to TRBD1. The CDR3 consists of 16 residues. Per the germline V gene, CDR1 is SGHAT and CDR2 is FQNNGV. V gave up 5 bases and J gave up 7 bases; unmatched junction bases: 10. In nucleotides, the CDR3 is TGTGCCAGCAGCACCGCCGGACAGGGGGTTGGTGAAAAACTGTTTTTT. Translating gives CASSTAGQGVGEKLFF. The full variable domain, its missing parts supplied by reference TRBV11-2 and TRBJ1-4, is EAGVAQSPRYKIIEKRQSVAFWCNPISGHATLYWYQQILGQGPKLLIQFQNNGVVDDSQLPKDRFSAERLKGVDSTLKIQPAKLEDSAVYLCASSTAGQGVGEKLFFGSGTQLSVL.

Only a few counts were recorded for this clone. The gene calls are TRBV28 and TRBJ1-1; 9 bases are a match to TRBD1. CDR1 is MDHEN and CDR2 is SYDVKM in the germline V gene. Germline trimming cut 6 bases from V and 1 base from J; bases unmatched to any gene: 3. The CDR3 loop spans 14 amino acids. The CDR3 coding sequence is TGTGCCAGCAGATTACAGGGGGCGAACACTGAAGCTTTCTTT. It is translated as CASRLQGANTEAFF.

This clone appeared once. V and J are TRBV9 and TRBJ2-7, with 9 bases aligning to TRBD2. J lost 4 bases, V lost 0 bases, and 5 bases had no gene match. Germline values: CDR1 SGDLS, CDR2 YYNGEE. The CDR3 contains 15 residues. This CDR3 is CASSVESGGPYEQYF. The CDR3 DNA follows: TGTGCCAGCAGCGTAGAAAGCGGGGGGCCTTACGAGCAGTACTTC.

The chain is built from TRBV7-9 and TRBJ1-5; tentatively, D is TRBD1 (6 bases). The CDR3 is 14 amino acids. Trimming removed 5 bases at V and 0 bases at J, with 8 bases between. Germline loops: CDR1 SEHNR, CDR2 FQNEAQ (reference sequence). CDR3 nucleotides: TGTGCCAGCAGCCGGACAGATAGCAATCAGCCCCAGCATTTT. Translation gives CASSRTDSNQPQHF.

This sequence joins TRBV5-1 and TRBJ1-3; D possibly corresponds to TRBD1 (5 bases). The germline V gene has CDR1 SGHRS and CDR2 YFSETQ. The CDR3 has 13 amino acids. Trimming took 6 bases from V and 1 from J, leaving 8 bases between them. Written as DNA, the CDR3 is TGCGCCAGCAAAGACAGTTCTGGAAACACCATATATTTT. Its protein is CASKDSSGNTIYF.

Concerning this clone itself: Germline is not matched at one junction end, which may reflect a read error. This rearrangement joins TRBV12-3 or TRBV12-4 to TRBJ2-7; TRBD1 matches at 7 bases. CDR3 length equals 13 residues. CDR3 DNA: TGTGCCAGCAGCTCCTCAGGACAGGCCTGGAAGGCTTTC. Its protein is CASSSSGQAWKAF.

The chain carries TRBV11-2 and TRBJ2-3; D not certain. This CDR3 has 13 amino acids. V was trimmed by 4 bases and J by 1 base, leaving 6 bases between them. Germline V gene data show CDR1 as SGHAT and CDR2 as FQNNGV. In DNA, the CDR3 is TGTGCCAGCAGCTCCGAGGGCACAGATACGCAGTATTTT. It is translated as CASSSEGTDTQYF.

This chain uses TRBV9 with TRBJ2-2, with D possibly matching TRBD1 (6 bases). Germline V gene sequence: CDR1 SGDLS, CDR2 YYNGEE. CDR3 length: 14 amino acids. The V gene lost 4 bases and the J gene lost 4 bases, with 11 bases spanning the gap. CDR3 sequence reads: CASSTGTLTGELFF. The CDR3 region has the DNA TGTGCCAGCAGCACAGGGACCCTCACCGGGGAGCTGTTTTTT.

Only one count was recorded for this clone. Distinct nucleotide sequences in the sample also encode this CDR3. V gene TRBV11-2 combines with J gene TRBJ2-7; D not resolved. The CDR3 spans 11 residues. V lost 5 bases, J lost 4 bases, and 6 bases lay in between. From germline, CDR1 is SGHAT and CDR2 FQNNGV. CDR3 DNA: TGTGCCAGCAGCCCACTTTACGAGCAGTACTTC. Amino acid sequence: CASSPLYEQYF.

V usage is TRBV6-5 and J usage is TRBJ2-3; possible D gene TRBD2, 7 bases. V gave up 4 bases and J gave up 12 bases, with 17 bases separating them. CDR3 length equals 13 residues. Germline CDR1 is MNHEY and CDR2 is SVGAGI. The CDR3 coding sequence is TGTGCCAGCAGTTGGGGGGGCGAGCGGACCCAGTATTTT. It translates to CASSWGGERTQYF.

The chain links TRBV2 to TRBJ2-5; a possible D gene is TRBD2 (6 bases). With 6 bases removed from V and 5 bases from J, the gap between germline ends came to 13 bases. This CDR3 is 13 amino acids long. Germline lookup yields CDR1 SNHLY and CDR2 FYNNEI. CDR3 loop: CASRDSGGETQYF. CDR3 coding DNA: TGTGCCAGCAGGGATAGCGGAGGGGAGACCCAGTACTTC.

The V gene is TRBV6-5, the J gene TRBJ1-1; weak D call: TRBD1 (5 bases). The germline V gene encodes CDR1 MNHEY and CDR2 SVGAGI. This CDR3 comprises 14 residues. Deletions cut 7 bases from V and 5 bases from J, with 17 bases between. The CDR3 DNA reads as TGTGCCAGCATAAGGAGGCAGGGAGGGACTGAAGCTTTCTTT. Translation gives CASIRRQGGTEAFF.

Remarks on this clone: Its ends do not fully match the called genes, so a read error is possible. This rearrangement joins TRBV2 to TRBJ1-1; D remains ambiguous. Germline V gives CDR1 SNHLY, CDR2 FYNNEI. The CDR3 runs 15 residues. This CDR3 is CASTEDGALNTEAFF. CDR3 DNA: TGTGCCAGCACTGAAGACGGAGCCTTGAACACTGAAGCTTTCTTT.

This chain connects TRBV19 to TRBJ2-3; 10 bases line up with TRBD2. V lost 4 bases to trimming and J lost 3 bases; unmatched junction nucleotides: 7. This CDR3 is 16 amino acids long. The germline V gene has CDR1 LNHDA and CDR2 SQIVND (reference sequence). CDR3 DNA: TGTGCCAGTAGTACCCCCGGGACTAGCGCGACAGATACGCAGTATTTT. Encoded protein: CASSTPGTSATDTQYF.

This sequence joins TRBV18 and TRBJ2-1; TRBD1 might be the D (6 bases). The germline V and J ends were trimmed by 5 bases and 6 bases, with 14 bases remaining between them. This CDR3 spans 14 amino acids. Germline values: CDR1 KGHSH, CDR2 LQKENI. The CDR3 DNA is TGTGCCAGCTCAAAGGACAGCGGCGGCAATGAGCAGTTCTTC. Residues: CASSKDSGGNEQFF. The full variable domain, rest sourced from reference TRBV18 and TRBJ2-1, is NAGVMQNPRHLVRRRGQEARLRCSPMKGHSHVYWYRQLPEEGLKFMVYLQKENIIDESGMPKERFSAEFPKEGPSILRIQQVVRGDSAAYFCASSKDSGGNEQFFGPGTRLTVL.

In its sample, this clone was seen once. The rearrangement uses TRBV7-2 and TRBJ1-1; tentative D call: TRBD1 (5 bases). CDR1 SGHTA and CDR2 FQGNSA come from the germline V gene. V was trimmed by 6 bases and J by 4 bases, leaving 18 bases between them. The CDR3 consists of 15 residues. CDR3 nucleotides: TGTGCCAGCAGACCAGAGTTGCAGGGTCGCACTGAAGCTTTCTTT. It codes for CASRPELQGRTEAFF.

The rearrangement joins TRBV7-3 to TRBJ2-1; TRBD1 agrees at 10 bases. The CDR3 length is 16 residues. The J segment lost 7 bases and the V segment lost 6 bases, leaving 12 bases of the junction unmatched. CDR1 is SGHTA, CDR2 FQGTGA, per germline. The CDR3 region is CASSSDRDRGGNEQFF. The CDR3 DNA follows: TGTGCCAGCAGTTCCGACCGGGACAGGGGAGGGAATGAGCAGTTCTTC.

CDR3 loop: CASSYPLPYNEQFF. The CDR3 DNA reads as TGTGCCAGCAGTTACCCCCTACCATACAATGAGCAGTTCTTC. The V and J genes are TRBV6-2 or TRBV6-3 and TRBJ2-1; D gene unclear. Per the germline V gene, CDR1 is MNHEY and CDR2 is SVGEGT. V lost 2 bases and J lost 4, with 9 bases in between. This CDR3 has 14 amino acids.

This clone was detected only a few times. The V gene is TRBV5-8, the J gene TRBJ2-7; D perhaps matches TRBD1 (5 bases). Germline V gene lookup returns CDR1 SGHTS and CDR2 YDEGEE. The CDR3 is 15 amino acids. The V gene lost 1 base and the J gene lost 0 bases, with 11 bases spanning the gap. Here the CDR3 reads CASSLLQAVSYEQYF. The CDR3 bases are TGTGCCAGCAGCTTGCTACAGGCCGTCTCCTACGAGCAGTACTTC. The whole variable domain, filled in from reference TRBV5-8 and TRBJ2-7, reads EAGVTQSPTHLIKTRGQQATLRCSPISGHTSVYWYQQALGLGLQFLLWYDEGEERNRGNFPPRFSGRQFPNYSSELNVNALELEDSALYLCASSLLQAVSYEQYFGPGTRLTVT.

In regard to this clone: Other DNA sequences from this sample encode an identical CDR3 as well. The V gene is TRBV7-6, the J gene TRBJ1-1, with D possibly being TRBD1 (5 bases). The CDR3 is made up of 15 amino acids. Germline V CDR1 and CDR2: SGHVS, FNYEAQ. V was shortened by 2 bases and J by 2 bases, with 12 bases between the two germline ends. Here the CDR3 reads CASSLSDSPNTEAFF. CDR3 nucleotides: TGTGCCAGCAGCTTATCCGACAGCCCTAACACTGAAGCTTTCTTT.

V is TRBV19 and J is TRBJ2-1; 8 bases are shared with TRBD2. The CDR3 is 14 amino acids. J gave up 2 bases and V 5 bases, and 2 bases lay outside the gene matches. Germline values: CDR1 LNHDA, CDR2 SQIVND (reference sequence). The CDR3 DNA sequence: TGTGCCAGTAGTGAAGCGGGGGCCTACAATGAGCAGTTCTTC. Translating it yields CASSEAGAYNEQFF.

This chain links TRBV7-2 with TRBJ2-7, with unresolved D. V was trimmed by 1 base and J by 7 bases, leaving 5 bases between them. Germline V gene data show CDR1 as SGHTA and CDR2 as FQGNSA. The CDR3 totals 11 residues. CDR3 DNA: TGTGCCAGCAGCTTAGGTACAGAGCAGTACTTC. Its translation: CASSLGTEQYF.

The table lists this clone with a few counts. The same CDR3 is also encoded by other DNA sequences in this sample. The DNA of the CDR3 is TGTGCCAGCAGCCCTGGACAGGGATACGAGCAGTACTTC. Translated, it gives CASSPGQGYEQYF. The genes are TRBV7-9 and TRBJ2-7; the match to TRBD1 covers 8 bases. The germline gives CDR1 SEHNR, CDR2 FQNEAQ (reference sequence). J gave up 4 bases and V 5 bases, and 4 bases lay outside the gene matches. There are 13 residues in the CDR3.

V and J are TRBV6-2 or TRBV6-3 and TRBJ2-5; 10 bases match TRBD2. This CDR3 region has 17 residues. Trimming removed 6 bases from V and 4 bases from J; junction bases left unmatched: 14. Per the germline V gene, CDR1 is MNHEY and CDR2 is SVGEGT. DNA for the CDR3: TGTGCCAGCAGCTTAGGAGGGCTAGCGGGAGTCAGAGAGACCCAGTACTTC. This encodes CASSLGGLAGVRETQYF.

The chain couples TRBV29-1 to TRBJ1-5; no clear D. Trimming took 8 bases from V and 2 from J, leaving 13 bases between them. Per germline, CDR1 SQVTM and CDR2 ANQGSEA. This CDR3 contains 13 residues. CDR3 nucleotide sequence: TGCAGCTTTATCGGTGCGGGCAATCAGCCCCAGCATTTT. Protein: CSFIGAGNQPQHF.

This clone was observed a few times. V gene TRBV2 combines with J gene TRBJ1-2, with D tentatively TRBD1 (5 bases). This CDR3 has 13 amino acids. Germline loops: CDR1 SNHLY, CDR2 FYNNEI. Deletions cut 3 bases from V and 6 bases from J, with 11 bases between. The CDR3 loop is CASSDGRVDGYTF. The CDR3 DNA follows: TGTGCCAGCAGTGACGGCAGGGTCGATGGCTACACCTTC.

Points on this clone: The sample carries other DNA sequences with the same CDR3. The chain combines TRBV6-5 with TRBJ2-5; perhaps TRBD2 as D (5 bases). Germline assignment: CDR1 MNHEY and CDR2 SVGAGI. The CDR3 extends over 14 amino acids. The V end lost 5 bases, the J end lost 1 base, and 11 bases lay between the germline ends. The CDR3, as DNA: TGTGCCAGCAGTAAACCGGGAACCCAAGAGACCCAGTACTTC. This codes for CASSKPGTQETQYF.

The chain is built from TRBV29-1 and TRBJ2-3; D is undetermined. The CDR3 contains 12 residues. V was shortened by 4 bases and J by 0 bases, with 5 bases between the two germline ends. Germline loops: CDR1 SQVTM, CDR2 ANQGSEA. CDR3 amino acids: CSVVPSTDTQYF. CDR3 nucleotide sequence: TGCAGCGTTGTTCCTAGCACAGATACGCAGTATTTT.

The chain is built from TRBV10-3 and TRBJ1-1, with D maybe TRBD1 (6 bases). V was shortened by 6 bases and J by 1 base, with 9 bases between the two germline ends. Germline V gives CDR1 ENHRY, CDR2 SYGVKD. This CDR3 spans 13 amino acids. CDR3 amino acids: CAISPTGNTEAFF. CDR3 DNA sequence: TGTGCCATCAGCCCGACAGGGAACACTGAAGCTTTCTTT.